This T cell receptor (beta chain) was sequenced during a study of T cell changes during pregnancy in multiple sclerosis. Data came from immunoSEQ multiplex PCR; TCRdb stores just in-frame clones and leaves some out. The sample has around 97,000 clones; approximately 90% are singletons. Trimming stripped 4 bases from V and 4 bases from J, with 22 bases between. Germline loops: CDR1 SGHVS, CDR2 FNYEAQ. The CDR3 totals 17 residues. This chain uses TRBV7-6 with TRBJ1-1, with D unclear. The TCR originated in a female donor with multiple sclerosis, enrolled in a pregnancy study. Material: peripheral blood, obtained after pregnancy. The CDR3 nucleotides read TGTGCCAGCAGCTCATCTGACGGGATTAGGCGGGGCACTGAAGCTTTCTTT. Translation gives CASSSSDGIRRGTEAFF. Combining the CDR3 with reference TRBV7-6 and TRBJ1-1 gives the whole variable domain GAGVSQSPRYKVTKRGQDVALRCDPISGHVSLYWYRQALGQGPEFLTYFNYEAQQDKSGLPNDRFSAERPEGSISTLTIQRTEQRDSAMYRCASSSSDGIRRGTEAFFGQGTRLTVV.